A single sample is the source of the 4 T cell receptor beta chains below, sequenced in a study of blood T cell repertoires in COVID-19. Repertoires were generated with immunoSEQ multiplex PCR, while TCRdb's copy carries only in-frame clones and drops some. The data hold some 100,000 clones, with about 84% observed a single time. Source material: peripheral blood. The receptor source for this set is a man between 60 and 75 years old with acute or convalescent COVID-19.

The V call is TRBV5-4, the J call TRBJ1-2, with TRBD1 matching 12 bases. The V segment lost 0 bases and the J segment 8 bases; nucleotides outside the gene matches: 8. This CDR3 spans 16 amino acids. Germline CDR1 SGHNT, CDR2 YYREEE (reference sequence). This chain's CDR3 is CASSLDSGQGAIGYTF. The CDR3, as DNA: TGTGCCAGCAGCTTGGATTCGGGACAGGGGGCGATCGGCTACACCTTC.

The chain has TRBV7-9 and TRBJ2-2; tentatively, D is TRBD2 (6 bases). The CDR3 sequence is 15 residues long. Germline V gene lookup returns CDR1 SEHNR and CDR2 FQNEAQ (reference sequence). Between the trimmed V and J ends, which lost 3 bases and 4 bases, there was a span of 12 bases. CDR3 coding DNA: TGTGCCAGCAGCTTCGTTCAGGGAGGCACCGGGGAGCTGTTTTTT. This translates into CASSFVQGGTGELFF. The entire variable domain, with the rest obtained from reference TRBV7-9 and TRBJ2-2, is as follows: DTGVSQNPRHKITKRGQNVTFRCDPISEHNRLYWYRQTLGQGPEFLTYFQNEAQLEKSRLLSDRFSAERPKGSFSTLEIQRTEQGDSAMYLCASSFVQGGTGELFFGEGSRLTVL.

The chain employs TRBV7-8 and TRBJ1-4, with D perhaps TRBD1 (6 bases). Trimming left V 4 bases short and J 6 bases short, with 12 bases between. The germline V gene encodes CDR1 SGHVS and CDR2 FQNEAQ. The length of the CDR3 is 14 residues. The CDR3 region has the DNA TGTGCCAGCAGCTCCAGGGAGGGGGATGAAAAACTGTTTTTT. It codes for CASSSREGDEKLFF.

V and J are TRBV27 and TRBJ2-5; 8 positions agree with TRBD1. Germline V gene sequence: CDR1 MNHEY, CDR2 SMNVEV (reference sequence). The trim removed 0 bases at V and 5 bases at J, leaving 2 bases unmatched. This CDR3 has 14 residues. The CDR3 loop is CASSLSNRGETQYF. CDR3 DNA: TGTGCCAGCAGTTTATCAAACAGGGGGGAGACCCAGTACTTC.